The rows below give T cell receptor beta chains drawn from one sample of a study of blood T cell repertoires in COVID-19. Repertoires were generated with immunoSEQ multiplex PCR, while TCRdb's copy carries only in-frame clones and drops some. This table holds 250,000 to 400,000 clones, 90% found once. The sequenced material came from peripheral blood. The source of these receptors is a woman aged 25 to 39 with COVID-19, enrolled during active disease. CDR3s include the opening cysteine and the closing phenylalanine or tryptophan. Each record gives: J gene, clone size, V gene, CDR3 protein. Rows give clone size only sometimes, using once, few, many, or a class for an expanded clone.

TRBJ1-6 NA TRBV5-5 CASSVPSGSLFHF
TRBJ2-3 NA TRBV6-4 CASKGDFSTDTQYF
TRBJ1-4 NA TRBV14 CASSPRTNEKLFF
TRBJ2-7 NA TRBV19 CASSIGTGAYEQYF
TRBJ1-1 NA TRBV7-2 CASSFHRGLNTEAFF
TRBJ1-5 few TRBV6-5 CASSRGLDNQPQHF
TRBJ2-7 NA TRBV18 CASSPGTGGEQYF
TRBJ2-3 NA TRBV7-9 CASSHTSGGPDTQYF
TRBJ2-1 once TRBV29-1 CSGHANYNEQFF
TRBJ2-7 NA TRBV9 CASSPSPSGSARAYEQYF
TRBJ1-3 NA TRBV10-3 CAISGGEGNTIYF
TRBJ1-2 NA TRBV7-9 CAAQPDLSYTF
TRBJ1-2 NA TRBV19 CASRFPGQGADGYTF
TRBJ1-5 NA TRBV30 CAWATAGPQPQHF
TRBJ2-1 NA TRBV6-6 CASSRDGTIYNEQFF
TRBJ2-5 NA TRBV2 CAISPRDRVETQYF
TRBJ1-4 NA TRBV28 CASSSRKLEANEKLFF
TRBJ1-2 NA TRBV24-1 CATSDRGQNYGYTF
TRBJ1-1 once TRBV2 CASSFGQGGAFF
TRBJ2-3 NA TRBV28 CASSFGQGGTDTQYF
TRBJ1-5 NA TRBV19 CASSIQGLYSNQPQHF
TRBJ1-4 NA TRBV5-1 CASSFTATTNEKLFF
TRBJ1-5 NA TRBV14 CASSPPGNNQPQHF
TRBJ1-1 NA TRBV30 CAWSRGQGEGAFF
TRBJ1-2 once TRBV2 CASSVRGYTF
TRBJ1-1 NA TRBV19 CASSITELTEAFF
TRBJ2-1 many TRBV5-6 CASSLVADTYNEQFF
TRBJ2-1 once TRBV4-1 CASSAHSGRGPNEQFF
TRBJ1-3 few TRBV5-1 CASSLEGNIENTIYF
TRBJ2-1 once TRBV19 CASSGQGSYNEQFF
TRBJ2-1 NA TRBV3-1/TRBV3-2 CASRPLAASSYNEQFF
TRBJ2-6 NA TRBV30 CAWSGVRSSGANVLTF
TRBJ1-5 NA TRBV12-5 CASGLVLFPETVGNQPQHF
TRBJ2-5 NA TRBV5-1 CASSPGTSGSSETQYF
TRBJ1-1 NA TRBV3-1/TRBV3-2 CASSQSGYTEAFF
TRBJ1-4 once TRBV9 CASSVQGQANEKLFF
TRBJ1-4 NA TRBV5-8 CASSFRTNEKLFF
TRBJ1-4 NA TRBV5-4 CASSFGTGLFF
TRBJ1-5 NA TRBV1 CTSSQEAGNGWGGNQPQHF
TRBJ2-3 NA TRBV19 CASSIWSGAGGRDTQYF
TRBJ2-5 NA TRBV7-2 CASSFSGTAGGETQYF